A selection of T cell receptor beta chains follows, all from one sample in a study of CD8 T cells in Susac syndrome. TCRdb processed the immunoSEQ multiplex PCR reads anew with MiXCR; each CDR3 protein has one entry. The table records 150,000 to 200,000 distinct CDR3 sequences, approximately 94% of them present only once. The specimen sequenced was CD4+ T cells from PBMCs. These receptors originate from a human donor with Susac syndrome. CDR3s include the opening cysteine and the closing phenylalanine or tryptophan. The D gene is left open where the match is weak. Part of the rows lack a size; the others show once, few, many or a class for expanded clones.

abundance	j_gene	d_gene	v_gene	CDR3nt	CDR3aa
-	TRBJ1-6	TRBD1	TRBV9	TGTGCCAGCAGCCAAGAGGGACAGGGGATTGGGAATTCACCCCTCCACTTT	CASSQEGQGIGNSPLHF
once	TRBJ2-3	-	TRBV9	TGTGCCAGCAGCCCTCGGTCAGATACGCAGTATTTT	CASSPRSDTQYF
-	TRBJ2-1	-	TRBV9	TGTGCCAGCAGCGTAGTATCAGGGACGGATAGTGATGAGCAGTTCTTC	CASSVVSGTDSDEQFF
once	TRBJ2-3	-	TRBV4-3	TGCGCCAGCAGCCAAGAACCGAGTATCGCGACGCAGTATTTT	CASSQEPSIATQYF
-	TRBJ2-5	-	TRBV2	TGTGCCAGCACCAGGAGACTCAGTCAAGAGACCCAGTACTTC	CASTRRLSQETQYF
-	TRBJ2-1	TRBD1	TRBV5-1	TGCGCCAGCAGCTTGATGCAGGGGGCCGACAATGAGCAGTTCTTC	CASSLMQGADNEQFF
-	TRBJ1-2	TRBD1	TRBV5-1	TGCGCCAGCAGAACGGACAGGGGGAACTATGGCTACACCTTC	CASRTDRGNYGYTF
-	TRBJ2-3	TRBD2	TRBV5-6	TGTGCCAGCAACCACCGACGAGCGGGGGGATTTGATACGCAGTATTTT	CASNHRRAGGFDTQYF
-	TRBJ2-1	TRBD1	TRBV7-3	TGTGCCAGCAGCTTGGACAGGGAAAGCCAGTTCTTC	CASSLDRESQFF
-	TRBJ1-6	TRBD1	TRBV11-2	TGTGCCAGCAGCTTAGATCCAGGGGGGGGATCCCTCCACTTT	CASSLDPGGGSLHF
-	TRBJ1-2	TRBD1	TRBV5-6	TGTGCCAGCAGCCAGACAGGGTTGGGCTACACCTTC	CASSQTGLGYTF
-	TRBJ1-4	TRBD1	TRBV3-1	TGTGCCAGCAGCCCTACAGGGGGTAGGAGTGAAAAACTGTTTTTT	CASSPTGGRSEKLFF
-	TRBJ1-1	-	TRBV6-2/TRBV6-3	TGTGCCAGCAGTTACGCAGGAGGGGGAGCTTTCTTT	CASSYAGGGAFF
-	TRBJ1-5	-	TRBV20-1	TGCAGTGCTTGGGCGGGGGGAGGTCAGCCCCAGCATTTT	CSAWAGGGQPQHF